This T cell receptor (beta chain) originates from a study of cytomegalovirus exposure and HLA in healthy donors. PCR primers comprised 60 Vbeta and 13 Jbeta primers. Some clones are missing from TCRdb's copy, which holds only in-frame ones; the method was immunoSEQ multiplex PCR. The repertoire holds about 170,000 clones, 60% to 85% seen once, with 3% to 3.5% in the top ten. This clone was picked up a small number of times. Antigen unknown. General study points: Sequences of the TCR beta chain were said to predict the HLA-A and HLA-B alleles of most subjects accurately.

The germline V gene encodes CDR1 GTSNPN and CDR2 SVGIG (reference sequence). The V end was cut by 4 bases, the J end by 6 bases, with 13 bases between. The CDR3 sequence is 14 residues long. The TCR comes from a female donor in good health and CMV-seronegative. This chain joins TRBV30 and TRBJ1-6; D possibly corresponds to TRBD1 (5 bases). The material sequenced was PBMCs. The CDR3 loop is CAWTAGPSNSPLHF. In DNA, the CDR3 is TGTGCCTGGACCGCGGGACCGAGTAATTCACCCCTCCACTTT.